The clone carrying this T cell receptor beta chain was counted a few times. Its antigen is not identified. Amplification used 60 Vbeta primers and 13 Jbeta primers. Only in-frame clones appear in the TCRdb table, and some are missing; sequencing was by immunoSEQ multiplex PCR. The sample has more than 90,000 clones; roughly 79% are singletons. This specimen belongs to a study of cytomegalovirus exposure and HLA in healthy donors. Study-wide findings and caveats: A previous analysis found most TCR beta V segments productive roughly 90% or roughly 30% of the time.

The clonotype originates from a man younger than 40 in good health and CMV-seronegative. The sequencing sample was made of PBMCs.

Written as DNA, the CDR3 is TGTGCCAGCAGAGACAGGGTAGTCGGCTACACCTTC. It encodes CASRDRVVGYTF. The chain uses TRBV6-5 and TRBJ1-2; 7 nucleotides line up with TRBD1. V lost 6 bases to trimming and J lost 8 bases; unmatched junction nucleotides: 6. Germline CDR1 and CDR2: MNHEY and SVGAGI. The CDR3 contains 12 residues.